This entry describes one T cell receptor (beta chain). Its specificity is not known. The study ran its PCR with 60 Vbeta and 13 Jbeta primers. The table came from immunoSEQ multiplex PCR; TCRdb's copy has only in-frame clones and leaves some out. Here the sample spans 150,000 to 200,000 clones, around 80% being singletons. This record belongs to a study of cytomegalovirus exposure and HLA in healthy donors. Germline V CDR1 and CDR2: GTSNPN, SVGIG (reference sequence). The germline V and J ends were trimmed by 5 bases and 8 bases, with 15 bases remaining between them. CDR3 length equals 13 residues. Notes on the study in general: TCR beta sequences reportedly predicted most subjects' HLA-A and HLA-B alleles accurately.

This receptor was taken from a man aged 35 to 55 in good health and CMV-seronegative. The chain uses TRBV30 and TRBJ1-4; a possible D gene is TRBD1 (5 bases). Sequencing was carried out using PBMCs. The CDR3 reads CAWLTEAGEKLFF. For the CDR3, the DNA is TGTGCCTGGCTGACAGAAGCAGGCGAAAAACTGTTTTTT.